The 30 T cell receptor beta chains below come from one sample, sequenced in a study of memory CD4+ T cells and cytomegalovirus serostatus. Single viable CD3+CD4+CD8-CD45RO+ cells were sorted as the memory CD4+ T cells. Using immunoSEQ multiplex PCR, the repertoire was profiled, and TCRdb retains in-frame clones only, with some absent. Of 50,000 to 60,000 clones in the sample, about four fifths were seen once. The sequenced sample consisted of memory CD4+ T cells from blood. The receptors here all came from an adult in good health and CMV-seropositive.

The V call is TRBV11-2, the J call TRBJ2-7; D not resolved. Germline V lookup: CDR1 SGHAT, CDR2 FQNNGV. The germline V and J ends were trimmed by 1 base and 0 bases, with 10 bases remaining between them. CDR3 length equals 15 residues. The CDR3 is CASSLVGTNSYEQYF. The CDR3 region has the DNA TGTGCCAGCAGCTTAGTAGGTACTAACTCCTACGAGCAGTACTTC.

A word on this clone: The same CDR3 also results from other DNA sequences found in this sample. V gene TRBV28 combines with J gene TRBJ1-2; a weak D match, TRBD1 (6 bases). This CDR3 has 13 amino acids. V was shortened by 6 bases and J by 4 bases, with 12 bases between the two germline ends. Germline lookup yields CDR1 MDHEN and CDR2 SYDVKM. The CDR3 loop reads CASSSGQLYGYTF. The CDR3 DNA sequence: TGTGCCAGCAGCTCCGGACAGCTCTATGGCTACACCTTC.

The J gene is TRBJ2-7, the V gene TRBV27; 13 bases match TRBD2. V lost 6 bases to trimming and J lost 11 bases; unmatched junction nucleotides: 13. Germline loops: CDR1 MNHEY, CDR2 SMNVEV (reference sequence). The CDR3 totals 15 residues. The CDR3 DNA reads TGTGCCAGCAGAAGCCGAGGACTAGCGGGGGAAACTGAGTACTTC. As protein: CASRSRGLAGETEYF.

This clone was observed once. The chain has TRBV7-3 and TRBJ2-5; no clear D. The CDR3 loop spans 15 amino acids. V lost 0 bases, J lost 9 bases, and 17 bases lay in between. Germline CDR1 is SGHTA and CDR2 is FQGTGA. As DNA, the CDR3 is TGTGCCAGCAGCTTAACCCCCTCCCTACAGTCCCCCCAGTACTTC. Translation gives CASSLTPSLQSPQYF.

The chain employs TRBV5-1 and TRBJ2-1; D is perhaps TRBD1 or TRBD2 (5 bases each). V lost 1 base and J 6 bases, leaving 17 bases between the germline ends. The CDR3 runs to 16 residues. Germline assignment: CDR1 SGHRS and CDR2 YFSETQ. CDR3 region: CASSLREGRRGNEQFF. The CDR3 DNA sequence: TGCGCCAGCAGCTTGAGAGAGGGACGGCGTGGCAATGAGCAGTTCTTC.

The V call is TRBV28, the J call TRBJ1-6; unclear D gene. Germline CDR1 reads MDHEN; CDR2 reads SYDVKM. V lost 1 base and J lost 7, with 11 bases in between. There are 15 residues in the CDR3. In DNA form, the CDR3 reads TGTGCCAGCAGTTTATCTAAGGGCCGGAATTCACCCCTCCACTTT. Translation: CASSLSKGRNSPLHF.

V is TRBV10-3 and J is TRBJ2-7; D uncertain. CDR3 size: 12 residues. Germline V CDR1 and CDR2: ENHRY, SYGVKD. The V end lost 4 bases, the J end lost 0 bases, and 4 bases lay between the germline ends. CDR3 in DNA: TGTGCCATCAGTGGGGCCTCCTACGAGCAGTACTTC. Translating gives CAISGASYEQYF.

The genes are TRBV6-1 and TRBJ1-2; D is perhaps TRBD1 (5 bases). CDR1 and CDR2 (germline): MNHNS, SASEGT. The CDR3 is made up of 13 amino acids. V was clipped by 6 bases and J by 6 bases, with 14 bases between them. CDR3 DNA sequence: TGTGCCAGCAGGGCTCGGACGGGGGATGGCTACACCTTC. This translates into CASRARTGDGYTF.

The J gene is TRBJ2-7, the V gene TRBV28, with TRBD1 matching over 10 bases. The CDR3 contains 17 residues. The V and J ends lost 6 bases and 5 bases, in that order; junction bases with no gene match: 16. The germline gives CDR1 MDHEN, CDR2 SYDVKM. CDR3 coding DNA: TGTGCCAGCAGCCTCAATACCGGGGGACAGGGGAGGCACGAGCAGTACTTC. This sequence encodes CASSLNTGGQGRHEQYF.

V usage is TRBV28 and J usage is TRBJ2-6; weak D call: TRBD1 (6 bases). V was trimmed by 1 base and J by 12 bases, leaving 19 bases between them. Per germline, CDR1 MDHEN and CDR2 SYDVKM. The CDR3 has 16 residues. This CDR3 reads CASSLSRQGKSGVLTF. CDR3 nucleotide sequence: TGTGCCAGCAGTTTATCTCGGCAGGGGAAGTCTGGCGTCCTGACTTTC.

The CDR3 reads CASSLQGGGVGGYTF. The CDR3, as DNA: TGTGCCAGCAGCTTACAGGGTGGGGGAGTTGGTGGCTACACCTTC. The chain links TRBV7-8 to TRBJ1-2; D perhaps matches TRBD1 (5 bases). The CDR3 is made up of 15 amino acids. CDR1 is SGHVS, CDR2 FQNEAQ, per germline. V gave up 2 bases and J gave up 7 bases, with 17 bases separating them.

Only one count was recorded for this clone. Different DNA sequences within this sample yield the same CDR3. Here the CDR3 reads CASSFPTDTYEQYF. In nucleotides, the CDR3 is TGTGCCAGCAGTTTCCCGACGGATACCTACGAGCAGTACTTC. This rearrangement joins TRBV7-9 to TRBJ2-7; unclear D gene. V gave up 6 bases and J gave up 2 bases, with 14 bases separating them. The germline gives CDR1 SEHNR, CDR2 FQNEAQ (reference sequence). The CDR3 spans 14 residues.

J is TRBJ2-7 and V is TRBV27; D might be TRBD2 (5 bases). Trimming stripped 0 bases from V and 0 bases from J, with 12 bases between. The CDR3 runs 16 residues. Germline lookup yields CDR1 MNHEY and CDR2 SMNVEV (reference sequence). The CDR3 protein is CASSLSWTPRSYEQYF. The CDR3 DNA sequence: TGTGCCAGCAGTTTATCGTGGACTCCCCGCTCCTACGAGCAGTACTTC.

This CDR3 reads CASSLGLLGNSPLHF. Here the CDR3 DNA reads TGTGCCAGCAGTCTGGGGCTCCTGGGGAATTCACCCCTCCACTTT. The rearrangement links TRBV2 to TRBJ1-6; D might be TRBD1 (5 bases). Germline V lookup: CDR1 SNHLY, CDR2 FYNNEI. The CDR3 contains 15 residues. V lost 5 bases to trimming and J lost 7 bases, with 15 bases between them.

The chain links TRBV7-2 to TRBJ2-1; D ambiguous. Trimming took 5 bases from V and 9 from J, leaving 14 bases between them. The CDR3 contains 13 residues. Germline V gene data show CDR1 as SGHTA and CDR2 as FQGNSA. In nucleotides, the CDR3 is TGTGCCAGCAGCGCCCGGGTAGTTAGTGAGCAGTTCTTC. Translated, it gives CASSARVVSEQFF. Drawing the rest from reference TRBV7-2 and TRBJ2-1, the complete variable domain is GAGVSQSPSNKVTEKGKDVELRCDPISGHTALYWYRQSLGQGLEFLIYFQGNSAPDKSGLPSDRFSAERTGGSVSTLTIQRTQQEDSAVYLCASSARVVSEQFFGPGTRLTVL.

The rearrangement joins TRBV18 to TRBJ1-2, with D unresolved. Per the germline V gene, CDR1 is KGHSH and CDR2 is LQKENI. V was clipped by 3 bases and J by 8 bases, with 10 bases between them. There are 12 residues in the CDR3. CDR3 residues: CASSPDDSGYTF. CDR3 sequence (DNA): TGTGCCAGCTCACCCGACGACTCAGGCTACACCTTC.

V and J are TRBV28 and TRBJ2-2; 9 bases agree with TRBD1. The germline CDR1 and CDR2 sequences are MDHEN and SYDVKM. The junction had 12 bases not matched to a gene; V was cut back by 7 bases and J by 3 bases. The CDR3 loop spans 17 amino acids. Here the CDR3 reads CASIPTPGQGDTGELFF. The CDR3 DNA follows: TGTGCCAGCATCCCTACACCGGGACAGGGTGACACCGGGGAGCTGTTTTTT.

V and J are TRBV30 and TRBJ1-2; no reliable D call. V dropped 4 bases and J dropped 7 bases, with 22 bases sitting between them. The CDR3 runs 15 residues. Germline V gives CDR1 GTSNPN, CDR2 SVGIG (reference sequence). The CDR3 nucleotides read TGTGCCTGGACACCCGGGTACGGAGGCATGGGTGGCTACACCTTC. Translation gives CAWTPGYGGMGGYTF.

The rearrangement uses TRBV6-1 and TRBJ2-7; the match to TRBD2 covers 11 bases. Trimming took 7 bases from V and 3 from J; bases not matched to a gene: 5. The CDR3 spans 14 residues. From germline, CDR1 is MNHNS and CDR2 SASEGT. Written as DNA, the CDR3 is TGTGCCAGCACCGATAGCGGGAGGGGCTACGAGCAGTACTTC. Protein product: CASTDSGRGYEQYF.

This chain links TRBV19 with TRBJ1-2; tentative D call: TRBD1 (5 bases). The length of the CDR3 is 14 residues. Trimming took off 7 bases at V and 4 bases at J, with 16 bases between the two ends. Germline V gene lookup returns CDR1 LNHDA and CDR2 SQIVND (reference sequence). CDR3: CASKVPGRVYGYTF. The CDR3 nucleotides read TGTGCCAGTAAGGTTCCAGGGCGTGTCTATGGCTACACCTTC.

J is TRBJ1-5 and V is TRBV7-8; TRBD1 matches at 7 bases. CDR3 length equals 14 residues. The junction had 9 bases not matched to a gene; V was cut back by 6 bases and J by 7 bases. The germline CDR1 and CDR2 sequences are SGHVS and FQNEAQ. The CDR3 coding sequence is TGTGCCAGCAGTTACAGGGGAGCTGGGCAGCCCCAGCATTTT. Encoded protein: CASSYRGAGQPQHF.

There are a few counts of this clone. The chain combines TRBV7-2 with TRBJ2-3, with TRBD2 as a possible D gene (5 bases). Germline CDR1 is SGHTA and CDR2 is FQGNSA. V was shortened by 1 base and J by 0 bases, with 5 bases between the two germline ends. This CDR3 has 14 residues. CDR3 coding DNA: TGTGCCAGCAGCTTAGGGACTAGCACAGATACGCAGTATTTT. This codes for CASSLGTSTDTQYF. The complete variable domain, with remaining parts taken from reference TRBV7-2 and TRBJ2-3, reads GAGVSQSPSNKVTEKGKDVELRCDPISGHTALYWYRQSLGQGLEFLIYFQGNSAPDKSGLPSDRFSAERTGGSVSTLTIQRTQQEDSAVYLCASSLGTSTDTQYFGPGTRLTVL.

The chain joins TRBV4-3 to TRBJ1-6; D gene ambiguous. CDR3 length: 15 amino acids. Germline V gene lookup returns CDR1 LGHNA and CDR2 YSLEER. V dropped 0 bases and J dropped 7 bases, with 10 bases sitting between them. CDR3 region: CASSQDRTVNSPLHF. In DNA form, the CDR3 reads TGCGCCAGCAGCCAAGACCGGACGGTGAATTCACCCCTCCACTTT.

With respect to this clone: The junction shows a germline mismatch at one end, possibly a read error. The V call is TRBV14, the J call TRBJ1-3; no definite D call. CDR1 SGHDN and CDR2 FVKESK come from the germline V gene. The CDR3 runs to 14 residues. The DNA of the CDR3 is TGTGCCAGCAGCCAAGTGTCCGGAGGCAGTCCCCGCGCGTTT. Its translation: CASSQVSGGSPRAF.

V is TRBV10-2 and J is TRBJ2-7, with D uncertain. CDR3 length: 15 residues. Looked up from germline, CDR1 is WSHSY and CDR2 is SAAADI. Trimming left V 3 bases short and J 3 bases short, with 15 bases between. CDR3 bases: TGCGCCAGCAGTGATTTCATTATGGGCATCTACGAGCAGTACTTC. Amino acids: CASSDFIMGIYEQYF.

The chain is built from TRBV19 and TRBJ1-5; the D is unclear. CDR3 size: 12 residues. Trimming stripped 7 bases from V and 8 bases from J, with 12 bases between. CDR1 and CDR2 (germline): LNHDA, SQIVND (reference sequence). As DNA, the CDR3 is TGTGCCAGTACTGAACCCGGGGAGCCCCAGCATTTT. It is translated as CASTEPGEPQHF.

The chain combines TRBV11-2 with TRBJ2-6, with D perhaps matching TRBD1 (6 bases). CDR3 length: 15 amino acids. Trimming took 6 bases from V and 0 from J, leaving 9 bases between them. Germline CDR1 reads SGHAT; CDR2 reads FQNNGV. The CDR3, as DNA: TGTGCCAGCAGACCGACAGGCTCTGGGGCCAACGTCCTGACTTTC. Amino acid sequence: CASRPTGSGANVLTF.

J is TRBJ2-5 and V is TRBV18, with unresolved D. Trimming stripped 4 bases from V and 2 bases from J, with 14 bases between. The V gene's germline CDR1 is KGHSH and CDR2 LQKENI. The CDR3 has 15 amino acids. DNA of the CDR3: TGTGCCAGCTCACGTCCGGGTCTCTCTCAAGAGACCCAGTACTTC. Translated: CASSRPGLSQETQYF.

This clone has just a few counts. The rearrangement links TRBV7-9 to TRBJ1-1; D unclear. The germline V gene encodes CDR1 SEHNR and CDR2 FQNEAQ (reference sequence). CDR3 length: 13 residues. V shed 7 bases and J shed 6 bases, with 15 bases lying between them. The CDR3 here is CASTIAPGSEAFF. As DNA, the CDR3 is TGTGCCAGCACCATAGCCCCCGGCTCTGAAGCTTTCTTT.

This chain links TRBV30 with TRBJ1-2; 10 bases agree with TRBD1. The trim removed 2 bases at V and 4 bases at J, leaving 4 bases unmatched. The CDR3 totals 14 residues. Germline assignment: CDR1 GTSNPN and CDR2 SVGIG (reference sequence). CDR3 protein: CAWSWDRGIYGYTF. The DNA for the CDR3 is TGTGCCTGGAGTTGGGACAGGGGAATCTATGGCTACACCTTC.